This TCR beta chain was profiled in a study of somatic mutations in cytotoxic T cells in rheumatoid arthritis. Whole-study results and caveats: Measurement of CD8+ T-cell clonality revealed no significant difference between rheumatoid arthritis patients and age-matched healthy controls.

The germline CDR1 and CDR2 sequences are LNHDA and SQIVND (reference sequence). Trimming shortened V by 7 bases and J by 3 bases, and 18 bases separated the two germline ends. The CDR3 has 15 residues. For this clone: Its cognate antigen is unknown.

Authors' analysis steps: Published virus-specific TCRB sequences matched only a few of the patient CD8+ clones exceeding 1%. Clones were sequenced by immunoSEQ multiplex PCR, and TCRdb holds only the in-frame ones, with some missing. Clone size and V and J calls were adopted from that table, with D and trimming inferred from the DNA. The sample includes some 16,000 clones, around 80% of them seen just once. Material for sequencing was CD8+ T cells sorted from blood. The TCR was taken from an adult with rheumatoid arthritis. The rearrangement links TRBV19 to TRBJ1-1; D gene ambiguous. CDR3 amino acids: CASTSPGFVDTEAFF. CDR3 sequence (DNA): TGTGCCAGTACATCCCCTGGTTTCGTCGACACTGAAGCTTTCTTT.